This paragraph reports one T cell receptor (beta chain). CDR3 size: 16 residues. With 0 bases clipped from V and 3 bases from J, the junction kept 8 bases outside the gene matches. The V gene's germline CDR1 is SGHRS and CDR2 YFSETQ. The entry originates in a study of blood T cell repertoires in COVID-19. Study details: The samples span acute and convalescent COVID-19 from the United States, Italy and Spain.

Original handling: Reference gene primer amplification gave estimated nucleated cell counts. Using immunoSEQ multiplex PCR, the repertoire was profiled, and TCRdb retains in-frame clones only, with some absent. V and J calls and clone size are those listed in that table; D and trimming were worked out from the DNA. The sample lists about 160,000 clones, around three quarters occurring once. This receptor was obtained from a man in his 60s with acute or convalescent COVID-19. This chain links TRBV5-1 with TRBJ2-5; TRBD2 matches at 7 bases. The specimen sequenced was peripheral blood. The CDR3 sequence: CASSLGQISGEETQYF. The CDR3 DNA follows: TGCGCCAGCAGCTTGGGTCAGATAAGCGGGGAAGAGACCCAGTACTTC.